The 5 T cell receptor beta chains presented below share a single source sample, sequenced in a study of T cell changes during pregnancy in multiple sclerosis. Using immunoSEQ multiplex PCR, the repertoire was profiled, and TCRdb retains in-frame clones only, with some absent. The sample shows tens of thousands of clones, 80% to 95% of them seen only once. The sample was peripheral blood, taken in the third trimester of pregnancy. Receptors were obtained from a female donor with multiple sclerosis, enrolled in a pregnancy study.

The chain recombines TRBV10-2 with TRBJ2-2, with TRBD2 identical over 15 bases. Germline V lookup: CDR1 WSHSY, CDR2 SAAADI. J lost 5 bases, V lost 11 bases, and 9 bases had no gene match. The CDR3 runs 16 residues. CDR3 loop: CAGKEGLAGGTGELFF. The CDR3 bases are TGCGCCGGAAAAGAGGGACTAGCGGGAGGTACCGGGGAGCTGTTTTTT.

The V call is TRBV19, the J call TRBJ2-3, with 10 bases that match TRBD2. In germline, CDR1 is LNHDA, CDR2 SQIVND (reference sequence). The CDR3 runs to 15 residues. Trimming took 2 bases from V and 3 from J; bases not matched to a gene: 2. DNA for the CDR3: TGTGCCAGTAGTATACTAGCGGGAGCTACAGATACGCAGTATTTT. Its protein product is CASSILAGATDTQYF.

The rearrangement joins TRBV30 to TRBJ2-1; 7 positions match TRBD1. The V gene's germline CDR1 is GTSNPN and CDR2 SVGIG (reference sequence). J lost 1 base, V lost 3 bases, and 9 bases had no gene match. This CDR3 spans 16 amino acids. DNA for the CDR3: TGTGCCTGGAGGAGGGGGAACAGGGGTTCCTACAATGAGCAGTTCTTC. Translation: CAWRRGNRGSYNEQFF.

The J gene is TRBJ1-1, the V gene TRBV27; D possibly corresponds to TRBD1 (5 bases). Per the germline V gene, CDR1 is MNHEY and CDR2 is SMNVEV (reference sequence). V dropped 5 bases and J dropped 2 bases, with 15 bases sitting between them. CDR3 size: 15 residues. CDR3 sequence: CASSLGRGFNTEAFF. The CDR3 nucleotides read TGTGCCAGCAGTCTGGGGAGGGGCTTTAACACTGAAGCTTTCTTT.

The V gene is TRBV19, the J gene TRBJ1-3; 8 bases are a match to TRBD1. Per germline, CDR1 LNHDA and CDR2 SQIVND (reference sequence). The CDR3 has 15 amino acids. The V and J ends lost 4 bases and 0 bases, in that order; junction bases with no gene match: 2. Here the CDR3 reads CASSTTGGSGNTIYF. CDR3 nucleotide sequence: TGTGCCAGTAGTACCACAGGGGGCTCTGGAAACACCATATATTTT.